This is a list of T cell receptor beta chains from one sample in a study of cytomegalovirus exposure and HLA in healthy donors. The method was immunoSEQ multiplex PCR; TCRdb's version includes in-frame clones alone and lacks a portion of them. The sample totals 55,000 to 85,000 clones. The sample taken for sequencing was PBMCs. The receptor source for this set is a female donor in good health and CMV-seropositive. Both conserved end residues are trimmed from each CDR3. Each record gives: V gene, J gene, CDR3 protein.

V gene: TRBV7-8
J gene: TRBJ1-6
CDR3 protein: ASSLMAQGYNSPLH

V gene: TRBV4-2
J gene: TRBJ1-1
CDR3 protein: ASSQDLATTWGEAF

V gene: TRBV10-3
J gene: TRBJ2-5
CDR3 protein: AISDYRNQETQY

V gene: TRBV4-3
J gene: TRBJ2-5
CDR3 protein: ASSQGQFQETQY

V gene: TRBV6-6
J gene: TRBJ2-7
CDR3 protein: ASSTPGVGYEQY

V gene: TRBV27
J gene: TRBJ2-7
CDR3 protein: ASSVGVGGQSYEQY

V gene: TRBV6-1
J gene: TRBJ2-5
CDR3 protein: ASSEGSQGGETQY

V gene: TRBV9
J gene: TRBJ1-1
CDR3 protein: ASSALKGMNTEAF

V gene: TRBV4-2
J gene: TRBJ1-4
CDR3 protein: ASSRATIQGQGEKLF

V gene: TRBV18
J gene: TRBJ2-7
CDR3 protein: ASSPGTVSYEQY

V gene: TRBV6-5
J gene: TRBJ2-1
CDR3 protein: ASSQLAGGHNEQF

V gene: TRBV6-1
J gene: TRBJ1-6
CDR3 protein: ASWGGTYNSPLH

V gene: TRBV7-6
J gene: TRBJ2-7
CDR3 protein: ASSLSIRGYEQY

V gene: TRBV10-3
J gene: TRBJ1-1
CDR3 protein: AISSSPGNTEAF

V gene: TRBV29-1
J gene: TRBJ1-1
CDR3 protein: SVDSWSTEAF

V gene: TRBV20-1
J gene: TRBJ2-5
CDR3 protein: SALLETQY

V gene: TRBV19
J gene: TRBJ1-2
CDR3 protein: ASSSWTGGAFGGYT

V gene: TRBV7-3
J gene: TRBJ1-6
CDR3 protein: ASSLTFIPGRENSPLH

V gene: TRBV29-1
J gene: TRBJ1-1
CDR3 protein: SGRQVTEAF

V gene: TRBV28
J gene: TRBJ2-7
CDR3 protein: ASSLGLALYEQY

V gene: TRBV19
J gene: TRBJ2-4
CDR3 protein: ASSIGTSGSVENIQY

V gene: TRBV9
J gene: TRBJ2-3
CDR3 protein: ASSVQGLLTDTQY

V gene: TRBV19
J gene: TRBJ2-6
CDR3 protein: ASSSTGGANVLT

V gene: TRBV4-3
J gene: TRBJ1-2
CDR3 protein: ASSIGTGGSAGGYT

V gene: TRBV6-5
J gene: TRBJ1-1
CDR3 protein: ASTGQGAPEAF

V gene: TRBV29-1
J gene: TRBJ2-1
CDR3 protein: SVEGETGTGSYEQF

V gene: TRBV27
J gene: TRBJ1-5
CDR3 protein: ASSPVGTDPSPQH

V gene: TRBV4-2
J gene: TRBJ2-1
CDR3 protein: ASSQDPDRGGEQF

V gene: TRBV12-5
J gene: TRBJ1-4
CDR3 protein: ASGLYYGQGDNEKLF

V gene: TRBV18
J gene: TRBJ1-2
CDR3 protein: ASSPSGNYGYT

V gene: TRBV18
J gene: TRBJ1-5
CDR3 protein: ASAPGQENNQPQH

V gene: TRBV7-9
J gene: TRBJ2-1
CDR3 protein: ASSSRLAGFDEQF

V gene: TRBV2
J gene: TRBJ2-5
CDR3 protein: ASSGERNKLETQY

V gene: TRBV30
J gene: TRBJ2-7
CDR3 protein: AWSYWGPYEQY

V gene: TRBV5-8
J gene: TRBJ2-1
CDR3 protein: ASSLAGNEQF

V gene: TRBV11-3
J gene: TRBJ2-2
CDR3 protein: ASSLGRGPTGELF

V gene: TRBV14
J gene: TRBJ2-5
CDR3 protein: ASSSSPLLGQVGEQY

V gene: TRBV18
J gene: TRBJ1-2
CDR3 protein: ASSPNAGTATYGYT

V gene: TRBV6-5
J gene: TRBJ1-6
CDR3 protein: ASSFGQGENSPLH

V gene: TRBV19
J gene: TRBJ1-1
CDR3 protein: ASSLAGGHTEAF

V gene: TRBV6-5
J gene: TRBJ1-4
CDR3 protein: ASRETGTNEKLF

V gene: TRBV18
J gene: TRBJ2-1
CDR3 protein: ASSPGQVPNEQF